Shown below are 30 T cell receptor beta chains from a single sample sequenced in a study of OX40 agonist ivuxolimab in advanced cancers. Clones were sequenced by immunoSEQ multiplex PCR, and TCRdb holds only the in-frame ones, with some missing. The sample holds roughly 51,000 clones, approximately 88% seen once. Sequencing used CD4+ or CD8+ T cells sorted from blood, obtained in a trial of the OX40 agonist ivuxolimab. Receptor source: an adult with an advanced solid tumor such as melanoma, head and neck, liver or kidney cancer.

V and J are TRBV28 and TRBJ1-5; unclear D gene. V was pared by 3 bases and J by 3 bases, with 18 bases between. The CDR3 totals 17 residues. Germline V CDR1 and CDR2: MDHEN, SYDVKM. CDR3 residues: CASSLVIGKDPNQPQHF. For the CDR3, the DNA is TGTGCCAGCAGTTTGGTTATAGGCAAAGATCCCAATCAGCCCCAGCATTTT.

This chain links TRBV11-2 with TRBJ2-5; unclear D gene. Trimming shortened V by 7 bases and J by 1 base, and 13 bases separated the two germline ends. The CDR3 length is 14 residues. In germline, CDR1 is SGHAT, CDR2 FQNNGV. The CDR3 DNA sequence: TGTGCCAGCAAGCCAGGTGGTTTCCAAGAGACCCAGTACTTC. Amino acids: CASKPGGFQETQYF.

This chain uses TRBV7-9 with TRBJ1-2; D possibly corresponds to TRBD1 (5 bases). Trimming took off 10 bases at V and 4 bases at J, with 16 bases between the two ends. The germline gives CDR1 SEHNR, CDR2 FQNEAQ (reference sequence). The CDR3 is 13 residues long. Here the CDR3 DNA reads TGTGCCACCCAGGACACGAGATCCTATGGCTACACCTTC. Its protein is CATQDTRSYGYTF.

This clone was seen just once. V is TRBV4-3 and J is TRBJ2-7; TRBD2 agrees at 11 bases. The CDR3 totals 16 residues. Germline values: CDR1 LGHNA, CDR2 YSLEER. The trim removed 0 bases at V and 3 bases at J, leaving 4 bases unmatched. In DNA, the CDR3 is TGCGCCAGCAGCCAAGAAAAGGGACTAGCGGACTACGAGCAGTACTTC. Residues: CASSQEKGLADYEQYF.

The V and J genes are TRBV5-1 and TRBJ1-1; D is unclear. The CDR3 extends over 15 amino acids. Germline-derived CDR1 and CDR2 are SGHRS and YFSETQ. The V and J ends lost 0 bases and 5 bases respectively, with 14 bases between them. CDR3 nucleotide sequence: TGCGCCAGCAGCTTGGTGGACCTCTGGAATACTGAAGCTTTCTTT. This translates into CASSLVDLWNTEAFF.

The CDR3 DNA is TGTGCCAGCAACAGGGAAGCCTACAATGAGCAGTTCTTC. Translation gives CASNREAYNEQFF. The chain employs TRBV2 and TRBJ2-1, with D possibly TRBD1 on 6 matching bases. The germline gives CDR1 SNHLY, CDR2 FYNNEI. The ends were cut back, 7 bases at V and 2 bases at J, with 9 bases in the middle. The CDR3 is 13 residues long. The full variable domain, with the rest looked up from reference TRBV2 and TRBJ2-1, is EPEVTQTPSHQVTQMGQEVILRCVPISNHLYFYWYRQILGQKVEFLVSFYNNEISEKSEIFDDQFSVERPDGSNFTLKIRSTKLEDSAMYFCASNREAYNEQFFGPGTRLTVL.

This chain links TRBV14 with TRBJ1-1; D gene ambiguous. The V end lost 4 bases, the J end lost 11 bases, and 23 bases lay between the germline ends. The germline V gene has CDR1 SGHDN and CDR2 FVKESK. CDR3 size: 15 residues. Written as DNA, the CDR3 is TGTGCCAGCAGCCCCCGAATAAATACCACTCCTGGGGCTTTCTTT. Translation gives CASSPRINTTPGAFF.

The chain links TRBV7-9 to TRBJ1-2; weak D call: TRBD1 (6 bases). V was shortened by 5 bases and J by 0 bases, with 7 bases between the two germline ends. Germline V CDR1 and CDR2: SEHNR, FQNEAQ (reference sequence). CDR3 size: 13 residues. The CDR3 sequence: CASSGQTNYGYTF. The CDR3 coding sequence is TGTGCCAGCAGCGGACAGACTAACTATGGCTACACCTTC.

The rearrangement uses TRBV5-3 and TRBJ1-3; 8 nucleotides agree with TRBD1. TRBV5-3 falls under the ORF class, with uncertain function. The CDR3 loop spans 15 amino acids. The junction had 6 bases not matched to a gene; V was cut back by 3 bases and J by 4 bases. The CDR3 spells CARSCRQGYGNTIYF. In DNA, the CDR3 is TGTGCCAGAAGCTGCAGACAGGGGTACGGAAACACCATATATTTT.

The gene calls are TRBV7-9 and TRBJ1-1, with D maybe TRBD1 (6 bases). The V end was cut by 1 base, the J end by 1 base, with 16 bases between. From germline, CDR1 is SEHNR and CDR2 FQNEAQ (reference sequence). The CDR3 consists of 17 residues. The CDR3 DNA reads TGTGCCAGCAGCTTAGGTCCGGGACAAACGAAGAACACTGAAGCTTTCTTT. This codes for CASSLGPGQTKNTEAFF.

The chain is built from TRBV7-9 and TRBJ2-3; no definite D call. This CDR3 contains 11 residues. Germline values: CDR1 SEHNR, CDR2 FQNEAQ (reference sequence). V lost 4 bases and J 6 bases, leaving 5 bases between the germline ends. The CDR3: CASSYMDTQYF. CDR3 DNA sequence: TGTGCCAGCAGCTACATGGATACGCAGTATTTT. Based on the CDR3 plus reference TRBV7-9 and TRBJ2-3, the full variable domain is DTGVSQNPRHKITKRGQNVTFRCDPISEHNRLYWYRQTLGQGPEFLTYFQNEAQLEKSRLLSDRFSAERPKGSFSTLEIQRTEQGDSAMYLCASSYMDTQYFGPGTRLTVL.

CDR3 DNA sequence: TGCGCCAGCAGCTTGGGCCTCGGGGGGCTCCCGGGCGAGCAGTACTTC. Residues: CASSLGLGGLPGEQYF. The V and J genes are TRBV5-1 and TRBJ2-7; D may be TRBD2 (7 bases). V lost 0 bases to trimming and J lost 6 bases, with 19 bases between them. Germline V gene data show CDR1 as SGHRS and CDR2 as YFSETQ. CDR3 size: 16 residues.

The chain recombines TRBV29-1 with TRBJ2-7, with TRBD2 identical over 7 bases. This CDR3 spans 15 amino acids. Germline V CDR1 and CDR2: SQVTM, ANQGSEA. V shed 3 bases and J 7 bases; nucleotides not matched to a gene: 15. The CDR3 DNA follows: TGCAGCGTTGAGGCGCGGTCTAGCGGTCTCGGAGAGCAGTACTTC. Translating it yields CSVEARSSGLGEQYF.

CDR3: CASSEGSGSSTDTQYF. The CDR3 nucleotides read TGTGCCAGCAGTGAAGGTAGCGGGTCTAGCACAGATACGCAGTATTTT. This chain connects TRBV6-4 to TRBJ2-3, with 7 positions matching TRBD2. Trimming took 3 bases from V and 0 from J; bases not matched to a gene: 6. The CDR3 runs to 16 residues. Germline V gene data show CDR1 as MRHNA and CDR2 as SNTAGT.

The genes are TRBV27 and TRBJ1-1; the match to TRBD1 covers 8 bases. The junction had 11 bases not matched to a gene; V was cut back by 2 bases and J by 3 bases. CDR1 and CDR2 (germline): MNHEY, SMNVEV (reference sequence). The CDR3 is made up of 17 amino acids. CDR3 DNA sequence: TGTGCCAGCAGTTTAGGAATCCAGGGGGCGTTGGACACTGAAGCTTTCTTT. This translates into CASSLGIQGALDTEAFF.

The V and J genes are TRBV4-2 and TRBJ2-7; 11 bases align to TRBD1. V was pared by 0 bases and J by 4 bases, with 14 bases of the junction left unmatched. The CDR3 spans 19 residues. Germline loops: CDR1 LGHNA, CDR2 YNFKEQ. The CDR3 sequence is CASSQEWTGGPLEGYEQYF. Here the CDR3 DNA reads TGTGCCAGCAGCCAAGAGTGGACAGGGGGCCCTTTGGAAGGTTACGAGCAGTACTTC.

J is TRBJ2-5 and V is TRBV27; 7 nucleotides line up with TRBD1. With V trimmed by 6 bases and J by 2 bases, 6 bases remained unmatched. CDR3 length: 14 amino acids. The germline V gene encodes CDR1 MNHEY and CDR2 SMNVEV (reference sequence). The CDR3 DNA reads TGTGCCAGCAGCACAGGGACAGATCAAGAGACCCAGTACTTC. This encodes CASSTGTDQETQYF.

The chain is built from TRBV9 and TRBJ2-1; 8 bases are a match to TRBD1. The CDR3 consists of 16 residues. The V and J ends lost 3 bases and 4 bases, in that order; junction bases with no gene match: 9. Germline V lookup: CDR1 SGDLS, CDR2 YYNGEE. CDR3 DNA sequence: TGTGCCAGCAGCGGGCTCGACAGGGACAGGTACAATGAGCAGTTCTTC. Its protein is CASSGLDRDRYNEQFF.

This chain links TRBV27 with TRBJ2-1, with a possible D match to TRBD2 (5 bases). V shed 4 bases and J shed 6 bases, with 16 bases lying between them. Germline values: CDR1 MNHEY, CDR2 SMNVEV (reference sequence). This CDR3 is built from 15 residues. CDR3 residues: CASSSPGLPFNEQFF. As DNA, the CDR3 is TGTGCCAGCAGTTCCCCCGGACTGCCGTTCAATGAGCAGTTCTTC.

The chain couples TRBV19 to TRBJ1-1, with a weak D call TRBD1 (6 bases). The CDR3 sequence is 17 residues long. Germline values: CDR1 LNHDA, CDR2 SQIVND (reference sequence). The V end lost 3 bases, the J end lost 4 bases, and 21 bases lay between the germline ends. The CDR3 region has the DNA TGTGCCAGTAGTATCTTTATCGGGGACACGACAAGCACTGAAGCTTTCTTT. Amino acid sequence: CASSIFIGDTTSTEAFF. The variable domain in full, completed from reference TRBV19 and TRBJ1-1, reads DGGITQSPKYLFRKEGQNVTLSCEQNLNHDAMYWYRQDPGQGLRLIYYSQIVNDFQKGDIAEGYSVSREKKESFPLTVTSAQKNPTAFYLCASSIFIGDTTSTEAFFGQGTRLTVV.

DNA of the CDR3: TGTGCCAGCAGTGAAGGTGACAGTTATAGCAATCAGCCCCAGCATTTT. It specifies CASSEGDSYSNQPQHF. The V and J genes are TRBV2 and TRBJ1-5; D is possibly TRBD1 (5 bases). The CDR3 sequence is 16 residues long. Germline CDR1 SNHLY, CDR2 FYNNEI. V lost 1 base and J lost 0, with 10 bases in between.

The chain has TRBV13 and TRBJ2-7; D is unresolved. Deletions cut 1 base from V and 0 bases from J, with 4 bases between. There are 13 residues in the CDR3. The V gene's germline CDR1 is PRHDT and CDR2 FYEKMQ (reference sequence). The CDR3 DNA sequence: TGTGCCAGCAGCTTAGCGGGCTCCTACGAGCAGTACTTC. It is translated as CASSLAGSYEQYF.

Worth noting for this clone: The sample contains more than one DNA sequence encoding this CDR3. The chain links TRBV6-5 to TRBJ1-5, with D possibly TRBD1 on 5 matching bases. V lost 4 bases and J 7 bases, leaving 17 bases between the germline ends. CDR3 length: 15 amino acids. Germline V gives CDR1 MNHEY, CDR2 SVGAGI. CDR3 DNA sequence: TGTGCCAGCAGTTTAGGGCAGGGAGGTAACCAGCCCCAGCATTTT. Protein product: CASSLGQGGNQPQHF.

CDR3 DNA sequence: TGTGCCAGCGGATACACCGGGGAGCTGTTTTTT. Translating gives CASGYTGELFF. The gene calls are TRBV27 and TRBJ2-2; D not certain. There are 11 residues in the CDR3. V was shortened by 8 bases and J by 3 bases, with 4 bases between the two germline ends. CDR1 and CDR2 from the germline V gene are MNHEY and SMNVEV (reference sequence).

This clone was counted a few times. This chain joins TRBV4-1 and TRBJ1-2; TRBD1 agrees at 7 bases. The trim removed 2 bases at V and 7 bases at J, leaving 10 bases unmatched. Germline CDR1 is MGHRA and CDR2 is YSYEKL. This CDR3 comprises 15 residues. The CDR3 sequence is CASSQLLSTGTGYTF. CDR3 in DNA: TGCGCCAGCAGCCAACTTTTATCGACAGGGACTGGCTACACCTTC.

This clone appeared a few times. The chain recombines TRBV9 with TRBJ1-5; D remains ambiguous. The CDR3 totals 14 residues. V dropped 0 bases and J dropped 3 bases, with 7 bases sitting between them. CDR1 and CDR2 from the germline V gene are SGDLS and YYNGEE. The CDR3 DNA sequence: TGTGCCAGCAGCGTAGGGTGGTACAATCAGCCCCAGCATTTT. This gives the protein CASSVGWYNQPQHF.

This chain uses TRBV4-1 with TRBJ1-5, with a tentative D call TRBD1 (5 bases). V gave up 3 bases and J gave up 3 bases, with 12 bases separating them. Germline values: CDR1 MGHRA, CDR2 YSYEKL. The CDR3 is 15 residues long. CDR3 DNA sequence: TGCGCCAGCAGCCAGCAGGACAAGATCAATCAGCCCCAGCATTTT. Encoded protein: CASSQQDKINQPQHF.

J is TRBJ2-5 and V is TRBV4-2; 8 positions agree with TRBD2. V gave up 5 bases and J gave up 4 bases; unmatched junction bases: 6. Germline values: CDR1 LGHNA, CDR2 YNFKEQ. This CDR3 spans 14 amino acids. The CDR3 DNA reads TGTGCCAGCAGCAAGACTAGCGAAGGAGAGACCCAGTACTTC. Encoded protein: CASSKTSEGETQYF.

The chain is built from TRBV27 and TRBJ2-3; the D is unclear. V lost 7 bases and J 0 bases, leaving 11 bases between the germline ends. The CDR3 contains 14 residues. Germline loops: CDR1 MNHEY, CDR2 SMNVEV (reference sequence). CDR3: CASNRLTSTDTQYF. CDR3 in DNA: TGTGCCAGCAATAGACTTACTAGCACAGATACGCAGTATTTT.

The chain combines TRBV9 with TRBJ2-7, with D perhaps TRBD1 (6 bases). The CDR3 contains 15 residues. V lost 4 bases and J lost 2, with 16 bases in between. The V gene's germline CDR1 is SGDLS and CDR2 YYNGEE. The CDR3 loop reads CASSPHGGPTYEQYF. CDR3 nucleotides: TGTGCCAGCAGCCCTCATGGGGGCCCGACCTACGAGCAGTACTTC.